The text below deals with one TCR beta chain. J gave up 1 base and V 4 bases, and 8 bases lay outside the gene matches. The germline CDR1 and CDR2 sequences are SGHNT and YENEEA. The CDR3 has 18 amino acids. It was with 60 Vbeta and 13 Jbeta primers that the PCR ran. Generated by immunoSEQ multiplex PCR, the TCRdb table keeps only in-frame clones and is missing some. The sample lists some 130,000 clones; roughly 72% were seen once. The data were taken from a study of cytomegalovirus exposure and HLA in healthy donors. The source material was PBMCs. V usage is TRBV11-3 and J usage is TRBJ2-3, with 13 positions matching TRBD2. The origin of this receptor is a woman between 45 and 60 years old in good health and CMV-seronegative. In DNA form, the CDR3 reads TGTGCCAGCAGCTCTCAAAGCGGGACTAGCGGGGGCACAGATACGCAGTATTTT. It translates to CASSSQSGTSGGTDTQYF.